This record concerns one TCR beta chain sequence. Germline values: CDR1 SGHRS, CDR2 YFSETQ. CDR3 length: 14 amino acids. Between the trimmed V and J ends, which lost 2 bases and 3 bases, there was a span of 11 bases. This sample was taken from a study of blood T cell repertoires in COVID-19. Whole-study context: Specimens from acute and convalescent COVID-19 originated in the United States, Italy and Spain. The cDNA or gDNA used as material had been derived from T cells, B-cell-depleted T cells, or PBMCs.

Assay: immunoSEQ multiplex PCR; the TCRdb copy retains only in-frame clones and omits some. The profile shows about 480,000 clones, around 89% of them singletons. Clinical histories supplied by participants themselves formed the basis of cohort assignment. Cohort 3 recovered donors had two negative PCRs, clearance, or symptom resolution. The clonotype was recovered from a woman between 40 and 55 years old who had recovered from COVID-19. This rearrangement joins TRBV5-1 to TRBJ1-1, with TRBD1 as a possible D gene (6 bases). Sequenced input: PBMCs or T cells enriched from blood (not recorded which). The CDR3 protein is CASSFLGGDTEAFF. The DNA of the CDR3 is TGCGCCAGCAGCTTCCTAGGGGGGGACACTGAAGCTTTCTTT.